This TCR beta chain is from a study of graft-versus-host responses after intestinal transplantation. Study background: Each recipient received anti-thymocyte globulin induction, then tacrolimus and steroids for 3 to 4 years.

Measured with immunoSEQ multiplex PCR; TCRdb has only the in-frame clones, and not every one. In the table there are over 100,000 clones, about 95% of which are singletons. CDR3 length: 12 amino acids. The V end lost 4 bases, the J end lost 6 bases, and 10 bases lay between the germline ends. Germline V gene lookup returns CDR1 SEHNR and CDR2 FQNEAQ (reference sequence). This clone was recorded a few times. Its antigen is as yet unknown. The receptor comes from a human donor who received an intestinal transplant. This sequence joins TRBV7-9 and TRBJ2-7; either TRBD1 or TRBD2 may supply D (5 bases each). The sequencing used unstimulated CD8+ T cells sorted from spleen or lymph node cells, collected before intestinal transplant. CDR3 DNA: TGTGCCAGCAGCTGGGGGACGAGCGAGCAGTACTTC. Translation gives CASSWGTSEQYF. Together with reference TRBV7-9 and TRBJ2-7, the CDR3 gives the full variable domain: DTGVSQNPRHKITKRGQNVTFRCDPISEHNRLYWYRQTLGQGPEFLTYFQNEAQLEKSRLLSDRFSAERPKGSFSTLEIQRTEQGDSAMYLCASSWGTSEQYFGPGTRLTVT.